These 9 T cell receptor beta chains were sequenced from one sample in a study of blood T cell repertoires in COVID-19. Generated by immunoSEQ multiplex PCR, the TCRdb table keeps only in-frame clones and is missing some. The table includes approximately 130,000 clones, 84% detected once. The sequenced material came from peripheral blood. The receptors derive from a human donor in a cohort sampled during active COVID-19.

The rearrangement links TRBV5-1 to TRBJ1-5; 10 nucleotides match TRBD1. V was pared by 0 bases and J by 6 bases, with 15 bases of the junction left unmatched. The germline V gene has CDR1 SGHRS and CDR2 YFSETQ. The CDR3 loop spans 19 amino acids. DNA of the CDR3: TGCGCCAGCAGCTTGGAGATCCAGACAGGGGGCTATTCCATTCAGCCCCAGCATTTT. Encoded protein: CASSLEIQTGGYSIQPQHF.

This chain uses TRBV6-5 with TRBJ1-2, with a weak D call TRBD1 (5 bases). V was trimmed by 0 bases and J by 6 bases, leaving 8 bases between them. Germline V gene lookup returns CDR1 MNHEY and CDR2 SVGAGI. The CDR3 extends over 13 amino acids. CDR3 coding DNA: TGTGCCAGCAGTTACTCCAGGGCGGATGGCTACACCTTC. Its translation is CASSYSRADGYTF.

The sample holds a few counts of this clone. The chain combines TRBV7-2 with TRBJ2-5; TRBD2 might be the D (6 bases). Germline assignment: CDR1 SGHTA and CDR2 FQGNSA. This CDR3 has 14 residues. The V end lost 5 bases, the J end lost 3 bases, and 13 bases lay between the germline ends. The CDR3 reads CASSQRGLKETQYF. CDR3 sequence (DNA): TGTGCCAGCAGCCAACGGGGACTCAAAGAGACCCAGTACTTC.

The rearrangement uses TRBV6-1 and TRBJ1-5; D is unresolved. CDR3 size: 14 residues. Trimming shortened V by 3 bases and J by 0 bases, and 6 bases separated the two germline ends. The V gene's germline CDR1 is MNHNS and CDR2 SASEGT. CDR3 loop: CASSDGYSNQPQHF. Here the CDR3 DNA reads TGTGCCAGCAGTGACGGTTATAGCAATCAGCCCCAGCATTTT.

CDR3 loop: CASSPAQGVRNEQYF. The CDR3 nucleotides are TGTGCCAGCAGCCCGGCCCAGGGGGTGAGAAACGAGCAGTACTTC. This sequence joins TRBV7-6 and TRBJ2-7; 7 bases are shared with TRBD1. Looked up from germline, CDR1 is SGHVS and CDR2 is FNYEAQ. V was pared by 5 bases and J by 5 bases, with 12 bases of the junction left unmatched. The length of the CDR3 is 15 residues.

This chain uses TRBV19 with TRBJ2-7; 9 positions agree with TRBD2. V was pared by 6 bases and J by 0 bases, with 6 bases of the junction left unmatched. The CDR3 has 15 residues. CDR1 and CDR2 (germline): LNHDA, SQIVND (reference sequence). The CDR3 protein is CASSISGGPSYEQYF. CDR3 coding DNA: TGTGCCAGTAGCATCAGCGGGGGGCCCTCCTACGAGCAGTACTTC.

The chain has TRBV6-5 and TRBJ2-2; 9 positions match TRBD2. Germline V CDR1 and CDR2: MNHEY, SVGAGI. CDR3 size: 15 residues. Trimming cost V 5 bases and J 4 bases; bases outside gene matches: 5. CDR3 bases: TGTGCCAGCAGTCGGCGGGGGGGCCGCACCGGGGAGCTGTTTTTT. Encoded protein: CASSRRGGRTGELFF.

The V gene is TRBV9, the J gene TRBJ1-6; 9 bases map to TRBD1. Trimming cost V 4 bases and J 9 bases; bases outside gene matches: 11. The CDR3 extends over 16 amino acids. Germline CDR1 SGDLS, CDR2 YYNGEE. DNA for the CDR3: TGTGCCAGCAGCCCGAGGGACAGGGAGCTCCGTTCACCCCTCCACTTT. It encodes CASSPRDRELRSPLHF.

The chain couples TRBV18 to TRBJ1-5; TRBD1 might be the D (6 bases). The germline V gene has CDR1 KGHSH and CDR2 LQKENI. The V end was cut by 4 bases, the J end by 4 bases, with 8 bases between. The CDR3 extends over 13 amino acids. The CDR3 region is CASSQDRNQPQHF. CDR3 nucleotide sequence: TGTGCCAGCTCACAAGACAGGAATCAGCCCCAGCATTTT.